What follows describes a single T cell receptor beta chain. As yet, its antigen is unknown. CDR3 length: 15 amino acids. V lost 4 bases and J lost 6; bases outside the gene matches: 12. Per germline, CDR1 SGDLS and CDR2 YYNGEE. TCR beta from blood CD8+ and CD4+ T cells was sequenced. Healthy donors, matched for age and sex, constituted the control group. Through negative isolation, CD4+ and CD8+ T cells were obtained, while TEMRA cells were enriched using FACS. The sample is drawn from a study of CD8 T cells in Susac syndrome. Reverse transcription used roughly 0.45 to 1 ug RNA and random hexamers. MiXCR, applied by TCRdb to the immunoSEQ multiplex PCR reads, yields one record per CDR3 protein. The sample yields roughly 150,000 distinct CDR3 sequences, about 93% seen once. Study conclusions and caveats: Acknowledgment was made by the study that its TCR sequencing and HLA analysis involved a relatively small number of individuals.

This receptor was identified in a human donor in good health. Material for sequencing was CD4+ T cells from PBMCs. The chain is built from TRBV9 and TRBJ1-2, with 7 positions matching TRBD1. The CDR3 is CASSPGGAVVDGYTF. The CDR3 region has the DNA TGTGCCAGCAGCCCAGGGGGGGCCGTCGTCGATGGCTACACCTTC.